The rows below give T cell receptor beta chains drawn from one sample of a study of vaccination and CD4 T cells after COVID-19. TCRdb analysed the PCR reads with MiXCR anew, one entry per CDR3 protein. The sample holds tens of thousands of distinct CDR3 sequences, roughly 38% seen once. Their antigens remain unidentified. The sample consisted of CD4+ T cells from blood, cultured in vitro, taken about 7 months after SARS-CoV-2 vaccination. These receptors were taken from a human donor who had recovered from COVID-19. CDR3s include the opening cysteine and the closing phenylalanine or tryptophan. Each record gives: clone size, V gene, J gene, D gene, CDR3 protein, CDR3 DNA. The D gene is left open where the match is weak. Clone size is shown for a subset of rows, as once, few, many or a class of expanded clone.

abundance: NA; v_gene: TRBV5-6; j_gene: TRBJ2-1; d_gene: NA; CDR3aa: CASSLMPGEQFF; CDR3nt: TGTGCCAGCAGCTTAATGCCGGGTGAGCAGTTCTTC
abundance: NA; v_gene: TRBV2; j_gene: TRBJ1-6; d_gene: NA; CDR3aa: CASSKRGGEYNSPLHF; CDR3nt: TGTGCCAGCAGTAAAAGGGGGGGTGAATATAATTCACCCCTCCACTTT
abundance: NA; v_gene: TRBV10-3; j_gene: TRBJ1-1; d_gene: TRBD1; CDR3aa: CAISGQGAYEAFF; CDR3nt: TGTGCCATCAGCGGACAGGGGGCGTATGAAGCTTTCTTT
abundance: NA; v_gene: TRBV7-8; j_gene: TRBJ2-3; d_gene: TRBD2; CDR3aa: CASSFSSGSSDTQYF; CDR3nt: TGTGCCAGCAGCTTTAGTAGCGGGAGTTCAGATACGCAGTATTTT
abundance: NA; v_gene: TRBV9; j_gene: TRBJ2-5; d_gene: NA; CDR3aa: CASSVGRLVYQETQYF; CDR3nt: TGTGCCAGCAGCGTAGGCCGCCTAGTGTACCAAGAGACCCAGTACTTC
abundance: NA; v_gene: TRBV6-5; j_gene: TRBJ1-2; d_gene: TRBD1; CDR3aa: CASSSTGGHNYGYTF; CDR3nt: TGTGCCAGCAGTTCGACAGGGGGACATAACTATGGCTACACCTTC
abundance: NA; v_gene: TRBV4-1; j_gene: TRBJ1-6; d_gene: TRBD1; CDR3aa: CASSQVPGQGVSSYNSPLHF; CDR3nt: TGCGCCAGCAGCCAAGTACCGGGACAGGGGGTGAGCTCCTATAATTCACCCCTCCACTTT
abundance: NA; v_gene: TRBV7-9; j_gene: TRBJ2-2; d_gene: TRBD1; CDR3aa: CASSFYRDRGTGELFF; CDR3nt: TGTGCCAGCAGCTTTTACCGGGACAGGGGAACCGGGGAGCTGTTTTTT
abundance: medium-sized; v_gene: TRBV6-1; j_gene: TRBJ1-6; d_gene: NA; CDR3aa: CASRPRGGSPLHF; CDR3nt: TGTGCCAGCAGGCCCCGGGGTGGTTCACCCCTCCACTTT
abundance: NA; v_gene: TRBV5-4; j_gene: TRBJ2-1; d_gene: TRBD2; CDR3aa: CASSLISGGHNEQFF; CDR3nt: TGTGCCAGCAGCTTAATCTCGGGAGGGCACAATGAGCAGTTCTTC
abundance: once; v_gene: TRBV4-1; j_gene: TRBJ2-1; d_gene: NA; CDR3aa: CASSQDRTRGEQFF; CDR3nt: TGCGCCAGCAGCCAAGATCGGACTCGGGGTGAGCAGTTCTTC
abundance: NA; v_gene: TRBV6-1; j_gene: TRBJ2-1; d_gene: TRBD2; CDR3aa: CASRAGVANEQFF; CDR3nt: TGTGCCAGCCGGGCGGGAGTCGCAAATGAGCAGTTCTTC
abundance: few; v_gene: TRBV20-1; j_gene: TRBJ2-1; d_gene: NA; CDR3aa: CSAQGEWYEQFF; CDR3nt: TGCAGTGCTCAAGGGGAGTGGTATGAGCAGTTCTTC
abundance: NA; v_gene: TRBV7-2; j_gene: TRBJ2-5; d_gene: TRBD2; CDR3aa: CASSFTSGSWETQYF; CDR3nt: TGTGCCAGCAGCTTTACTAGCGGGAGTTGGGAGACCCAGTACTTC
abundance: NA; v_gene: TRBV28; j_gene: TRBJ2-1; d_gene: TRBD1; CDR3aa: CAILETGGAGFF; CDR3nt: TGTGCCATACTAGAGACAGGGGGCGCGGGGTTCTTC
abundance: NA; v_gene: TRBV4-1; j_gene: TRBJ2-1; d_gene: NA; CDR3aa: CASSPLQGGSYNEQFF; CDR3nt: TGCGCCAGCAGCCCATTACAGGGAGGCTCCTACAATGAGCAGTTCTTC
abundance: NA; v_gene: TRBV28; j_gene: TRBJ2-7; d_gene: NA; CDR3aa: CASRLGLRSYEQYF; CDR3nt: TGTGCCAGCAGGTTGGGACTCCGCTCCTACGAGCAGTACTTC
abundance: NA; v_gene: TRBV10-3; j_gene: TRBJ1-5; d_gene: TRBD1; CDR3aa: CAISESDRAVQPQHF; CDR3nt: TGTGCCATCAGTGAAAGTGACAGGGCGGTTCAGCCCCAGCATTTT
abundance: NA; v_gene: TRBV7-3; j_gene: TRBJ2-5; d_gene: NA; CDR3aa: CASSLLSQEAQYF; CDR3nt: TGTGCCAGCAGCTTACTTTCCCAAGAGGCCCAGTACTTC
abundance: few; v_gene: TRBV6-1; j_gene: TRBJ2-5; d_gene: TRBD1; CDR3aa: CASRRQGEETQYF; CDR3nt: TGTGCCAGCAGAAGACAGGGCGAAGAGACCCAGTACTTC